This T cell receptor (beta chain) was sequenced for a study of cytomegalovirus exposure and HLA in healthy donors. With regard to this clone: Its antigen is still unknown.

Healthy donors of bone marrow made up the group. The V gene's germline CDR1 is SGHDT and CDR2 YYEEEE. Trimming removed 0 bases from V and 8 bases from J; junction bases left unmatched: 8. The CDR3 runs to 16 residues. Whole-study findings and limits: Presence/absence comparisons presumed near-even sequencing depth among donors. It emerged from a later analysis that several of the most significant clusters appeared to be linked to common viral pathogens.

60 Vbeta and 13 Jbeta primers were used in PCR. Data came from immunoSEQ multiplex PCR; TCRdb stores just in-frame clones and leaves some out. Among roughly 200,000 clones listed, around 77% were seen once. Sample: PBMCs. The genes are TRBV5-6 and TRBJ1-1; 12 bases are shared with TRBD1. The TCR sequence derives from a man in his sixties in good health and CMV-seronegative. The CDR3 spells CASSLAGTGGRGEAFF. In DNA, the CDR3 is TGTGCCAGCAGCTTGGCTGGGACAGGGGGCCGGGGAGAAGCTTTCTTT. Full variable domain (outside the CDR3, taken from reference TRBV5-6 and TRBJ1-1): DAGVTQSPTHLIKTRGQQVTLRCSPKSGHDTVSWYQQALGQGPQFIFQYYEEEERQRGNFPDRFSGHQFPNYSSELNVNALLLGDSALYLCASSLAGTGGRGEAFFGQGTRLTVV.